These 17 T cell receptor beta chains originate from one sample sequenced in a study of cytomegalovirus exposure and HLA in healthy donors. Primers for the PCR totalled 60 Vbeta and 13 Jbeta. Assay used: immunoSEQ multiplex PCR; TCRdb lists only in-frame clones, some missing. Of 200,000 to 250,000 clones in the sample, 75% to 90% were seen once. Material: PBMCs. These TCRs come from a woman aged 18-29 years in good health and CMV-seronegative.

V and J are TRBV10-1 and TRBJ2-1; a weak D match, TRBD1 (6 bases). The germline V gene encodes CDR1 WNHNN and CDR2 SYGVQD (reference sequence). The V end lost 3 bases, the J end lost 2 bases, and 14 bases lay between the germline ends. The CDR3 consists of 16 residues. This CDR3 reads CASSEAGGYPYNEQFF. CDR3 nucleotides: TGCGCCAGCAGTGAAGCTGGGGGCTATCCCTACAATGAGCAGTTCTTC.

The V call is TRBV4-3, the J call TRBJ2-2, with 7 bases fitting TRBD2. CDR1 is LGHNA, CDR2 YSLEER, per germline. This CDR3 is 17 amino acids long. V lost 0 bases, J lost 5 bases, and 9 bases stayed unmatched. The CDR3 sequence: CASSQDFTGTMTGELFF. For the CDR3, the DNA is TGCGCCAGCAGCCAAGATTTTACCGGGACTATGACCGGGGAGCTGTTTTTT.

This clone was picked up a small number of times. The chain couples TRBV11-2 to TRBJ1-1; D not resolved. The CDR3 has 14 residues. V was pared by 0 bases and J by 1 base, with 6 bases between. Per germline, CDR1 SGHAT and CDR2 FQNNGV. This CDR3 is CASSLEGGNTEAFF. In DNA form, the CDR3 reads TGTGCCAGCAGCTTAGAAGGAGGGAACACTGAAGCTTTCTTT.

The rearrangement joins TRBV6-1 to TRBJ2-5, with 7 positions matching TRBD2. The J call is doubtful: the DNA matches TRBJ2-7 better. Germline V gene data show CDR1 as MNHNS and CDR2 as SASEGT. There are 15 residues in the CDR3. CDR3 residues: CASSLGLNAGYEQYF. CDR3 sequence (DNA): TGTGCCAGCAGTCTGGGACTAAATGCCGGCTACGAGCAGTACTTC.

This chain uses TRBV27 with TRBJ2-7; maybe TRBD1 (5 bases). Germline CDR1 is MNHEY and CDR2 is SMNVEV (reference sequence). This CDR3 is built from 12 residues. The ends were cut back, 6 bases at V and 10 bases at J, with 16 bases in the middle. The DNA for the CDR3 is TGTGCCAGCAGCCCCCATGGGCAGGGACAGTACTTC. Protein sequence: CASSPHGQGQYF.

This clone was detected only once. This CDR3 is also generated by other DNA sequences in the sample. The V call is TRBV4-1, the J call TRBJ2-1, with D unclear. The germline CDR1 and CDR2 sequences are MGHRA and YSYEKL. Trimming left V 0 bases short and J 0 bases short, with 6 bases between. The CDR3 consists of 15 residues. DNA of the CDR3: TGCGCCAGCAGCCAAGACGGTAGCTCCTACAATGAGCAGTTCTTC. It is translated as CASSQDGSSYNEQFF.

The rearrangement uses TRBV5-5 and TRBJ2-7; D may be TRBD2 (7 bases). In germline, CDR1 is SGHKS, CDR2 YYEKEE (reference sequence). V lost 0 bases and J 3 bases, leaving 16 bases between the germline ends. The CDR3 extends over 16 amino acids. CDR3 residues: CASSLAVGGRNYEQYF. The DNA of the CDR3 is TGTGCCAGCAGCTTGGCCGTGGGGGGGCGTAACTACGAGCAGTACTTC. Full variable domain (remainder filled in from reference TRBV5-5 and TRBJ2-7): DAGVTQSPTHLIKTRGQQVTLRCSPISGHKSVSWYQQVLGQGPQFIFQYYEKEERGRGNFPDRFSARQFPNYSSELNVNALLLGDSALYLCASSLAVGGRNYEQYFGPGTRLTVT.

As to this clone: Other DNA variants within this sample encode the same CDR3. J is TRBJ2-5 and V is TRBV7-2, with unresolved D. The length of the CDR3 is 13 residues. CDR1 SGHTA and CDR2 FQGNSA come from the germline V gene. Deletions cut 1 base from V and 5 bases from J, with 8 bases between. The CDR3, as DNA: TGTGCCAGCAGCTTAGGAGGCCCGGAGACCCAGTACTTC. As protein: CASSLGGPETQYF.

This clone showed up just a few times. The chain couples TRBV25-1 to TRBJ2-7; D is undetermined. The V gene lost 11 bases and the J gene lost 5 bases, with 22 bases spanning the gap. The germline V gene encodes CDR1 MGHDK and CDR2 SYGVNS. This CDR3 has 14 amino acids. CDR3 sequence reads: CARRLSDGSNEQYF. Here the CDR3 DNA reads TGTGCCCGAAGACTCAGCGACGGGTCGAACGAGCAGTACTTC.

This clone came up once. J is TRBJ2-5 and V is TRBV19; maybe TRBD2 (6 bases). V lost 3 bases, J lost 4 bases, and 12 bases lay in between. CDR3 size: 14 residues. Germline V gene sequence: CDR1 LNHDA, CDR2 SQIVND (reference sequence). The chain's CDR3 is CASSMGPGLETQYF. In DNA form, the CDR3 reads TGTGCCAGTAGTATGGGGCCGGGACTAGAGACCCAGTACTTC.

This clone was seen more than once but under ten times. The genes are TRBV4-1 and TRBJ2-5; a weak D match, TRBD2 (5 bases). V was clipped by 0 bases and J by 5 bases, with 13 bases between them. Germline CDR1 MGHRA, CDR2 YSYEKL. The CDR3 totals 15 residues. The CDR3 DNA sequence: TGCGCCAGCAGCCAAGAAGAACCGGGAAGGGAGACCCAGTACTTC. It specifies CASSQEEPGRETQYF.

The V and J genes are TRBV18 and TRBJ2-3; 10 bases line up with TRBD1. The CDR3 loop spans 18 amino acids. J lost 0 bases, V lost 5 bases, and 11 bases had no gene match. Germline V gene lookup returns CDR1 KGHSH and CDR2 LQKENI. CDR3 in DNA: TGTGCCAGCTCAGCACGTTGGGGACAGGGGCCAAGCACAGATACGCAGTATTTT. Translating it yields CASSARWGQGPSTDTQYF.

The V and J genes are TRBV5-5 and TRBJ1-1; TRBD1 is a possible D gene (6 bases). CDR1 is SGHKS, CDR2 YYEKEE, per germline (reference sequence). The CDR3 extends over 15 amino acids. V shed 1 base and J shed 3 bases, with 13 bases lying between them. The chain's CDR3 is CASSLRGARDTEAFF. In DNA form, the CDR3 reads TGTGCCAGCAGCTTGCGGGGGGCTAGAGACACTGAAGCTTTCTTT.

The CDR3 is CASSFGGVVYTGELFF. In DNA form, the CDR3 reads TGTGCCAGCAGCTTCGGGGGGGTCGTGTACACCGGGGAGCTGTTTTTT. The V and J genes are TRBV7-6 and TRBJ2-2; 8 bases match TRBD2. The length of the CDR3 is 16 residues. J was trimmed by 3 bases and V by 3 bases; bases with no gene match: 6. Looked up from germline, CDR1 is SGHVS and CDR2 is FNYEAQ.

This clone was seen only once. The CDR3, as DNA: TGTGCCAGCAGCTTCGTTACTAGCGGGAACTACGAGCAGTACTTC. Protein product: CASSFVTSGNYEQYF. V is TRBV13 and J is TRBJ2-7; 10 bases agree with TRBD2. The CDR3 spans 15 residues. The J segment lost 3 bases and the V segment lost 3 bases, leaving 5 bases of the junction unmatched. Germline V lookup: CDR1 PRHDT, CDR2 FYEKMQ (reference sequence).

This CDR3 reads CASSLLGVAIYEQYF. The DNA for the CDR3 is TGCGCCAGCAGCTTGTTAGGGGTCGCTATCTACGAGCAGTACTTC. This chain joins TRBV5-1 and TRBJ2-7, with D perhaps TRBD1 (5 bases). Between the trimmed V and J ends, which lost 1 base and 3 bases, there was a span of 14 bases. The length of the CDR3 is 15 residues. Germline-derived CDR1 and CDR2 are SGHRS and YFSETQ.

The rearrangement links TRBV5-6 to TRBJ1-2; a weak D match, TRBD1 (6 bases). CDR1 is SGHDT and CDR2 is YYEEEE in the germline V gene. This CDR3 contains 12 residues. V shed 4 bases and J shed 8 bases, with 12 bases lying between them. The chain's CDR3 is CASSLTGSGYTF. The CDR3 DNA sequence: TGTGCCAGCAGCCTCACAGGGTCCGGCTACACCTTC.